These 22 T cell receptor beta chains originate from one sample sequenced in a study of regulatory T cells in long-lasting Graves disease. The TCR library was prepared using RNA isolated from PBMCs. TCRdb processed the reads anew with MiXCR; each CDR3 protein has one entry. The table includes some 700 distinct CDR3 sequences, 60% to 75% detected once. The source material was peripheral blood mononuclear cells (PBMCs), sampled with antithyroid drug treatment, in newly diagnosed or persistent Graves disease (not recorded which). Receptors were obtained from a female donor with Graves disease.

The chain carries TRBV6-1 and TRBJ2-7; a possible D gene is TRBD2 (7 bases). From germline, CDR1 is MNHNS and CDR2 SASEGT. V lost 6 bases and J lost 1, with 16 bases in between. This CDR3 region has 15 residues. CDR3 sequence reads: CASRVQGGGSYEQYF. The CDR3 DNA sequence: TGTGCCAGCAGGGTACAGGGAGGGGGTTCCTACGAGCAGTACTTC.

The chain has TRBV28 and TRBJ2-3, with 12 bases that match TRBD2. Germline V gives CDR1 MDHEN, CDR2 SYDVKM. The CDR3 contains 15 residues. The trim removed 3 bases at V and 8 bases at J, leaving 6 bases unmatched. The CDR3 nucleotides read TGTGCCAGCAGTTTGGGGCCTAGCGGGAGGGTTACGCAGTATTTT. Its protein product is CASSLGPSGRVTQYF.

This chain links TRBV24-1 with TRBJ2-1; D may be TRBD2 (5 bases). V lost 4 bases to trimming and J lost 6 bases, with 18 bases between them. This CDR3 region has 16 residues. Per the germline V gene, CDR1 is KGHDR and CDR2 is SFDVKD. CDR3 amino acids: CATSDLSGVRPNEQFF. The DNA for the CDR3 is TGTGCCACCAGTGACTTGAGCGGAGTGAGGCCCAATGAGCAGTTCTTC.

There are a few counts of this clonotype. The chain has TRBV5-4 and TRBJ2-5; D not resolved. Per germline, CDR1 SGHNT and CDR2 YYREEE (reference sequence). The V end was cut by 3 bases, the J end by 0 bases, with 6 bases between. CDR3 size: 13 residues. Here the CDR3 DNA reads TGTGCCAGCAGCTCTACCCACCAAGAGACCCAGTACTTC. Its translation: CASSSTHQETQYF.

The rearrangement joins TRBV4-1 to TRBJ2-3, with D possibly matching TRBD2 (6 bases). Germline V gene sequence: CDR1 MGHRA, CDR2 YSYEKL. The germline V and J ends were trimmed by 3 bases and 4 bases, with 8 bases remaining between them. The CDR3 covers 13 residues. CDR3 nucleotides: TGCGCCAGCAGCCATAGCGGTTCAGATACGCAGTATTTT. This encodes CASSHSGSDTQYF.

This clonotype was seen only once. The rearrangement links TRBV4-1 to TRBJ2-1, with D possibly being TRBD1 (6 bases). Trimming removed 0 bases at V and 4 bases at J, with 13 bases between. Germline CDR1 MGHRA, CDR2 YSYEKL. This CDR3 is 16 amino acids long. CDR3 DNA: TGCGCCAGCAGCCAAGACAGGGGATCCGGTTACAATGAGCAGTTCTTC. Protein: CASSQDRGSGYNEQFF.

The chain links TRBV5-1 to TRBJ2-3; D is unclear. V lost 0 bases and J 2 bases, leaving 13 bases between the germline ends. The CDR3 length is 16 residues. Germline CDR1 and CDR2: SGHRS and YFSETQ. This CDR3 is CASSLDPKNPTDTQYF. The CDR3 bases are TGCGCCAGCAGCTTGGACCCCAAAAACCCCACAGATACGCAGTATTTT. Full variable domain (outside the CDR3, taken from reference TRBV5-1 and TRBJ2-3): KAGVTQTPRYLIKTRGQQVTLSCSPISGHRSVSWYQQTPGQGLQFLFEYFSETQRNKGNFPGRFSGRQFSNSRSEMNVSTLELGDSALYLCASSLDPKNPTDTQYFGPGTRLTVL.

This clonotype was counted a single time. The rearrangement joins TRBV4-2 to TRBJ1-6, with a tentative D call TRBD1 (5 bases). The CDR3 runs 15 residues. Trimming left V 0 bases short and J 6 bases short, with 9 bases between. The germline gives CDR1 LGHNA, CDR2 YNFKEQ. CDR3 in amino acids: CASSQDRQFNSPLHF. The CDR3 DNA is TGTGCCAGCAGCCAAGACCGACAGTTTAATTCACCCCTCCACTTT.

The chain employs TRBV20-1 and TRBJ2-3; TRBD2 agrees at 10 bases. In germline, CDR1 is DFQATT, CDR2 SNEGSKA (reference sequence). Trimming at V came to 3 bases and at J to 0 bases, leaving 0 bases not matched to a gene. The CDR3 runs 14 residues. This CDR3 reads CSARTSGSTDTQYF. CDR3 in DNA: TGCAGTGCTAGGACTAGCGGGAGCACAGATACGCAGTATTTT.

This rearrangement joins TRBV29-1 to TRBJ2-3; D is unclear. Germline-derived CDR1 and CDR2 are SQVTM and ANQGSEA. CDR3 length: 12 residues. Trimming removed 6 bases from V and 1 base from J, with 8 bases in between. CDR3 protein: CSVVYGTDTQYF. The DNA for the CDR3 is TGCAGCGTGGTTTATGGCACAGATACGCAGTATTTT.

The chain couples TRBV29-1 to TRBJ2-7; a weak D match, TRBD1 (6 bases). The CDR3 runs to 13 residues. Germline CDR1 is SQVTM and CDR2 is ANQGSEA. The V end was cut by 2 bases, the J end by 0 bases, with 8 bases between. Here the CDR3 reads CSVETGSSYEQYF. In DNA form, the CDR3 reads TGCAGCGTTGAAACAGGGAGCTCCTACGAGCAGTACTTC.

This clonotype was observed a few times. This chain uses TRBV10-1 with TRBJ2-7; 9 positions agree with TRBD2. The CDR3 loop spans 16 amino acids. The ends lost 2 bases at V and 3 bases at J; junction bases unmatched: 8. CDR1 and CDR2 (germline): WNHNN, SYGVQD (reference sequence). The CDR3 DNA follows: TGCGCCAGCAGTGAGGTAGGGGCTAGCGGGATCTACGAGCAGTACTTC. As protein: CASSEVGASGIYEQYF.

V and J are TRBV12-3 or TRBV12-4 and TRBJ1-2, with a weak D call TRBD1 (5 bases). The CDR3 totals 14 residues. Trimming left V 2 bases short and J 7 bases short, with 14 bases between. As DNA, the CDR3 is TGTGCCAGCAGTTTAAGTGGGCAGGGTGGTGGCTACACCTTC. Protein: CASSLSGQGGGYTF.

This chain uses TRBV4-1 with TRBJ2-5; no clear D. The V and J ends lost 4 bases and 2 bases respectively, with 8 bases between them. Germline CDR1 reads MGHRA; CDR2 reads YSYEKL. This CDR3 spans 13 amino acids. The CDR3 spells CASSPTVQETQYF. DNA of the CDR3: TGCGCCAGCAGCCCGACGGTTCAAGAGACCCAGTACTTC.

The rearrangement links TRBV19 to TRBJ1-2, with D perhaps matching TRBD1 (5 bases). The CDR3 runs to 15 residues. Trimming left V 2 bases short and J 7 bases short, with 17 bases between. Germline V lookup: CDR1 LNHDA, CDR2 SQIVND (reference sequence). The CDR3 loop is CASSISGGGVFGYTF. CDR3 coding DNA: TGTGCCAGTAGTATATCTGGGGGAGGTGTATTTGGCTACACCTTC.

The gene calls are TRBV11-2 and TRBJ2-1; D gene ambiguous. The CDR3 has 12 residues. Germline CDR1 reads SGHAT; CDR2 reads FQNNGV. V gave up 5 bases and J gave up 5 bases, with 7 bases separating them. CDR3 residues: CASSRAHNEQFF. For the CDR3, the DNA is TGTGCCAGCAGCCGGGCCCACAATGAGCAGTTCTTC. Complete variable domain (other parts from reference TRBV11-2 and TRBJ2-1): EAGVAQSPRYKIIEKRQSVAFWCNPISGHATLYWYQQILGQGPKLLIQFQNNGVVDDSQLPKDRFSAERLKGVDSTLKIQPAKLEDSAVYLCASSRAHNEQFFGPGTRLTVL.

The chain employs TRBV11-2 and TRBJ2-5; TRBD2 might be the D (5 bases). V lost 5 bases to trimming and J lost 5 bases, with 15 bases between them. The CDR3 is 14 amino acids. Germline values: CDR1 SGHAT, CDR2 FQNNGV. The CDR3: CASSLDLGLETQYF. The CDR3 bases are TGTGCCAGCAGCCTGGACTTGGGCCTGGAGACCCAGTACTTC.

This chain links TRBV5-1 with TRBJ2-5; D is unresolved. With 1 base removed from V and 0 bases from J, the gap between germline ends came to 4 bases. This CDR3 contains 13 residues. Germline V gene sequence: CDR1 SGHRS, CDR2 YFSETQ. The CDR3 coding sequence is TGCGCCAGCAGCTTGACGTACCAAGAGACCCAGTACTTC. Translated: CASSLTYQETQYF.

The genes are TRBV6-5 and TRBJ2-7, with unresolved D. The CDR3 extends over 11 amino acids. Germline loops: CDR1 MNHEY, CDR2 SVGAGI. Trimming took off 0 bases at V and 6 bases at J, with 3 bases between the two ends. The DNA for the CDR3 is TGTGCCAGCAGTTACTCTGCCGAGCAGTACTTC. This encodes CASSYSAEQYF.

The chain recombines TRBV27 with TRBJ1-1, with D unclear. V was shortened by 5 bases and J by 5 bases, with 12 bases between the two germline ends. Germline CDR1 and CDR2: MNHEY and SMNVEV (reference sequence). The CDR3 length is 13 residues. CDR3: CASSPQVWTEAFF. Here the CDR3 DNA reads TGTGCCAGCAGTCCACAAGTTTGGACTGAAGCTTTCTTT.

The DNA of the CDR3 is TGTGCCAGCAGCTTAGCTCTCGAAGGGGGGAGTGATGAAGAGACCCAGTACTTC. It specifies CASSLALEGGSDEETQYF. This rearrangement joins TRBV7-8 to TRBJ2-5, with D perhaps matching TRBD1 or TRBD2 (6 bases each). The germline CDR1 and CDR2 sequences are SGHVS and FQNEAQ. The germline V and J ends were trimmed by 0 bases and 3 bases, with 20 bases remaining between them. The CDR3 runs to 18 residues. Combining the CDR3 with reference TRBV7-8 and TRBJ2-5 gives the whole variable domain GAGVSQSPRYKVAKRGQDVALRCDPISGHVSLFWYQQALGQGPEFLTYFQNEAQLDKSGLPSDRFFAERPEGSVSTLKIQRTQQEDSAVYLCASSLALEGGSDEETQYFGPGTRLLVL.

V gene TRBV5-1 combines with J gene TRBJ2-7; D is unclear. Germline V gene sequence: CDR1 SGHRS, CDR2 YFSETQ. Trimming stripped 4 bases from V and 4 bases from J, with 15 bases between. This CDR3 region has 14 residues. The CDR3: CASSHGSNSYEQYF. In DNA, the CDR3 is TGCGCCAGCAGCCACGGATCAAACTCGTACGAGCAGTACTTC.